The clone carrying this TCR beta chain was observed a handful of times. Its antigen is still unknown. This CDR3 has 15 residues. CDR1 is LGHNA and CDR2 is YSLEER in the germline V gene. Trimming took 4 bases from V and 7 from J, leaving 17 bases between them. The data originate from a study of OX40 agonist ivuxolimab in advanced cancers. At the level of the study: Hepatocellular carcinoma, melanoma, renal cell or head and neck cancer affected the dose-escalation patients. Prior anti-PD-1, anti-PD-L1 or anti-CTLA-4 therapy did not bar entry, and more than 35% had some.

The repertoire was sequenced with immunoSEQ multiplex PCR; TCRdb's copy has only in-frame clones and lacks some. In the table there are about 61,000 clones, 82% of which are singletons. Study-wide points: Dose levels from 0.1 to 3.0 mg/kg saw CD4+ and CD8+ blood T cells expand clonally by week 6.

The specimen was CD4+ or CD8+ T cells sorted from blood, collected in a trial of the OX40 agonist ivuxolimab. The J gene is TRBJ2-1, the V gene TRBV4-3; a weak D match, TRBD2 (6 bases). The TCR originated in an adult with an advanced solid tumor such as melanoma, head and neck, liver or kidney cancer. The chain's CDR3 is CASSLQIGTGNEQFF. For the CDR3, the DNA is TGCGCCAGCAGCCTACAAATCGGGACTGGGAATGAGCAGTTCTTC.